The 19 T cell receptor beta chains given below trace back to one sample, sequenced in a study of cytomegalovirus exposure and HLA in healthy donors. The PCR ran on 60 Vbeta and 13 Jbeta primers. Assay used: immunoSEQ multiplex PCR; TCRdb lists only in-frame clones, some missing. Here the sample spans 110,000 to 150,000 clones, approximately 81% being singletons. Sequences were obtained from PBMCs. The receptors come from a woman aged 40 to 50 in good health and CMV-seropositive.

The chain employs TRBV5-4 and TRBJ1-1; 9 bases line up with TRBD1. Germline V CDR1 and CDR2: SGHNT, YYREEE (reference sequence). V gave up 6 bases and J gave up 3 bases; unmatched junction bases: 12. The CDR3 contains 16 residues. The CDR3 spells CASKRPGTGRDTEAFF. In DNA form, the CDR3 reads TGTGCCAGCAAAAGACCCGGGACAGGGAGGGACACTGAAGCTTTCTTT.

Worth noting for this clone: In the same sample, other DNA sequences code for this CDR3. This chain joins TRBV30 and TRBJ1-2, with 7 bases that match TRBD1. The CDR3 consists of 14 residues. V trimming: 4 bases; J trimming: 5 bases; junction bases outside the gene matches: 10. Looked up from germline, CDR1 is GTSNPN and CDR2 is SVGIG (reference sequence). Here the CDR3 reads CAWKGQPGLYGYTF. CDR3 coding DNA: TGTGCCTGGAAGGGACAGCCTGGTTTATATGGCTACACCTTC. Full variable domain (missing parts from reference TRBV30 and TRBJ1-2): SQTIHQWPATLVQPVGSPLSLECTVEGTSNPNLYWYRQAAGRGLQLLFYSVGIGQISSEVPQNLSASRPQDRQFILSSKKLLLSDSGFYLCAWKGQPGLYGYTFGSGTRLTVV.

The V call is TRBV6-1, the J call TRBJ2-5, with 11 bases aligning to TRBD2. The germline V gene encodes CDR1 MNHNS and CDR2 SASEGT. The CDR3 spans 15 residues. Trimming at V came to 3 bases and at J to 4 bases, leaving 4 bases not matched to a gene. For the CDR3, the DNA is TGTGCCAGCAGTGATAGCGGGAGGGCCTCAGAGACCCAGTACTTC. Its translation is CASSDSGRASETQYF.

This clone has more than one count but fewer than ten. This chain connects TRBV5-1 to TRBJ1-1, with TRBD1 as a possible D gene (6 bases). V gave up 3 bases and J gave up 4 bases, with 13 bases separating them. Germline V gene sequence: CDR1 SGHRS, CDR2 YFSETQ. This CDR3 has 14 amino acids. The CDR3 DNA follows: TGCGCCAGCAGCTCACGATCAGGGGCCACTGAAGCTTTCTTT. Protein sequence: CASSSRSGATEAFF. Full variable domain (outside the CDR3, taken from reference TRBV5-1 and TRBJ1-1): KAGVTQTPRYLIKTRGQQVTLSCSPISGHRSVSWYQQTPGQGLQFLFEYFSETQRNKGNFPGRFSGRQFSNSRSEMNVSTLELGDSALYLCASSSRSGATEAFFGQGTRLTVV.

This clone was found once. The V call is TRBV27, the J call TRBJ2-5; a weak D match, TRBD2 (6 bases). The germline CDR1 and CDR2 sequences are MNHEY and SMNVEV (reference sequence). The CDR3 runs to 13 residues. Trimming cost V 6 bases and J 5 bases, with 13 bases left between them. The DNA for the CDR3 is TGTGCCAGCAGAGCCGGGGGTGCGGAGACCCAGTACTTC. This codes for CASRAGGAETQYF.

The chain recombines TRBV23-1 with TRBJ2-7, with 10 bases lining up with TRBD1. TRBV23-1 is an ORF; its function is uncertain. The length of the CDR3 is 14 residues. J lost 2 bases, V lost 6 bases, and 4 bases had no gene match. The CDR3 sequence is CASRDRGLAYEQYF. The CDR3 coding sequence is TGCGCCAGCAGGGACAGGGGGTTAGCCTACGAGCAGTACTTC.

This clone was picked up one time. The V gene is TRBV5-5, the J gene TRBJ2-7; 7 bases line up with TRBD1. With V trimmed by 3 bases and J by 5 bases, 5 bases remained unmatched. CDR1 is SGHKS, CDR2 YYEKEE, per germline (reference sequence). There are 13 residues in the CDR3. The CDR3 loop reads CASSSHDRDEQYF. The CDR3 DNA sequence: TGTGCCAGCAGCTCCCATGACAGGGACGAGCAGTACTTC. The full variable domain, with the rest looked up from reference TRBV5-5 and TRBJ2-7, is DAGVTQSPTHLIKTRGQQVTLRCSPISGHKSVSWYQQVLGQGPQFIFQYYEKEERGRGNFPDRFSARQFPNYSSELNVNALLLGDSALYLCASSSHDRDEQYFGPGTRLTVT.

The chain is built from TRBV27 and TRBJ2-7; tentatively, D is TRBD2 (5 bases). Between the trimmed V and J ends, which lost 8 bases and 6 bases, there was a span of 20 bases. Germline V gene data show CDR1 as MNHEY and CDR2 as SMNVEV (reference sequence). The CDR3 consists of 14 residues. CDR3 in DNA: TGTGCCAGCCGTCCTCGCGGGCGGCCTGCCGAGCAGTACTTC. This sequence encodes CASRPRGRPAEQYF.

This chain links TRBV2 with TRBJ2-4; 8 positions match TRBD1. The length of the CDR3 is 12 residues. The junction had 7 bases not matched to a gene; V was cut back by 11 bases and J by 7 bases. The germline CDR1 and CDR2 sequences are SNHLY and FYNNEI. The CDR3 sequence is CAGSDRANIQYF. DNA of the CDR3: TGTGCCGGATCGGACAGGGCGAACATTCAGTACTTC.

This clone was seen just once. The CDR3 spells CASSSPGGSRDYNEQFF. CDR3 coding DNA: TGTGCCAGCAGTTCCCCCGGGGGGAGCAGAGACTACAATGAGCAGTTCTTC. The J gene is TRBJ2-1, the V gene TRBV28, with 7 bases that match TRBD2. The V segment lost 4 bases and the J segment 3 bases; nucleotides outside the gene matches: 12. CDR3 length equals 17 residues. Germline V gives CDR1 MDHEN, CDR2 SYDVKM.

A single count supports this clone. The chain is built from TRBV28 and TRBJ2-5, with 7 bases identical to TRBD2. V gave up 5 bases and J gave up 11 bases; unmatched junction bases: 8. The CDR3 is 12 residues long. Germline CDR1 reads MDHEN; CDR2 reads SYDVKM. The CDR3 is CASSAPGGEQYF. Here the CDR3 DNA reads TGTGCCAGCAGTGCACCGGGGGGAGAGCAGTACTTC.

This clone was detected only once. V usage is TRBV5-1 and J usage is TRBJ2-5, with 7 bases identical to TRBD1. This CDR3 spans 14 amino acids. After removal of 1 base from V and 3 bases from J, the junction contained 3 bases not matched to a gene. The germline gives CDR1 SGHRS, CDR2 YFSETQ. The CDR3 reads CASSLFTGEETQYF. The DNA of the CDR3 is TGCGCCAGCAGCTTGTTTACAGGGGAAGAGACCCAGTACTTC.

The chain has TRBV30 and TRBJ1-6; D possibly corresponds to TRBD1 (5 bases). The V end was cut by 3 bases, the J end by 10 bases, with 19 bases between. The CDR3 covers 15 residues. Per the germline V gene, CDR1 is GTSNPN and CDR2 is SVGIG (reference sequence). CDR3 in DNA: TGTGCCTGGAGCGCGCGGGGGGTGCGAAAGTCACCCCTCCACTTT. This sequence encodes CAWSARGVRKSPLHF.

The chain joins TRBV5-1 to TRBJ2-5; D is unresolved. The J call may not be correct, given that the DNA end is closer to TRBJ2-7. Germline V gives CDR1 SGHRS, CDR2 YFSETQ. This CDR3 is built from 12 residues. CDR3 in amino acids: CASGGDSYEQYF. In DNA form, the CDR3 reads TGCGCCAGCGGCGGAGATTCCTACGAGCAGTACTTC.

This clone was counted a few times. The DNA for the CDR3 is TGTGCCAGCAGTTACTCGCCAGGGGCAGTCGATGGCTACACCTTC. Its protein product is CASSYSPGAVDGYTF. The V call is TRBV6-5, the J call TRBJ1-2; weak D call: TRBD1 (6 bases). CDR1 is MNHEY and CDR2 is SVGAGI in the germline V gene. Trimming removed 0 bases at V and 6 bases at J, with 14 bases between. This CDR3 comprises 15 residues.

This sequence joins TRBV30 and TRBJ2-5; 15 nucleotides agree with TRBD2. Germline CDR1 is GTSNPN and CDR2 is SVGIG (reference sequence). This CDR3 has 16 amino acids. The junction had 2 bases not matched to a gene; V was cut back by 1 base and J by 2 bases. CDR3 DNA sequence: TGTGCCTGGAGTGCAGGGACTAGCGGGAGGCAAGAGACCCAGTACTTC. Translated, it gives CAWSAGTSGRQETQYF.

The chain uses TRBV10-3 and TRBJ1-2, with 8 bases that match TRBD1. Germline loops: CDR1 ENHRY, CDR2 SYGVKD. With 7 bases clipped from V and 12 bases from J, the junction kept 10 bases outside the gene matches. The CDR3 sequence is 12 residues long. As DNA, the CDR3 is TGTGCCATCAAGGGGACAGGCGACGTCGACACCTTC. This codes for CAIKGTGDVDTF.

The CDR3 sequence is CASSEIGTSGGNTDTQYF. The CDR3 DNA reads TGTGCCAGCAGTGAGATAGGGACTAGCGGGGGAAACACAGATACGCAGTATTTT. The genes are TRBV25-1 and TRBJ2-3, with TRBD2 matching 14 bases. Germline V gene sequence: CDR1 MGHDK, CDR2 SYGVNS. CDR3 size: 18 residues. V trimming: 3 bases; J trimming: 2 bases; junction bases outside the gene matches: 7. The full variable domain, in which reference TRBV25-1 and TRBJ2-3 provide the parts outside the CDR3, is EADIYQTPRYLVIGTGKKITLECSQTMGHDKMYWYQQDPGMELHLIHYSYGVNSTEKGDLSSESTVSRIRTEHFPLTLESARPSHTSQYLCASSEIGTSGGNTDTQYFGPGTRLTVL.

The V gene is TRBV28, the J gene TRBJ1-5; D unclear. Trimming shortened V by 6 bases and J by 2 bases, and 14 bases separated the two germline ends. Per germline, CDR1 MDHEN and CDR2 SYDVKM. The CDR3 is 15 residues long. DNA for the CDR3: TGTGCCAGCAGGGAGGCCGGGGTAGGCAATCAGCCCCAGCATTTT. Translating it yields CASREAGVGNQPQHF.